The text below deals with one T cell receptor (beta chain). Original data processing: Nucleated cell number was recorded as an estimate derived from reference gene primer amplification. Libraries were prepared by immunoSEQ multiplex PCR; TCRdb keeps only in-frame clonotypes and omits some of them. Clonal size and the V and J genes are those of that table, whereas D and trimming came from the DNA. This sample has 84,000 or so clones, with roughly 73% found just once. This CDR3 is 14 amino acids long. CDR1 and CDR2 from the germline V gene are MNHEY and SMNVEV (reference sequence). V shed 6 bases and J 2 bases; nucleotides not matched to a gene: 3. The entry originates in a study of blood T cell repertoires in COVID-19. Study at large: Researchers got acute and convalescent COVID-19 samples from the United States, Italy and Spain. Sources were T cells, B-cell-depleted T cells, or PBMCs; the material itself was cDNA or gDNA.

The specimen was peripheral blood. The chain uses TRBV27 and TRBJ1-3, with TRBD1 matching over 8 bases. The clonotype originates from a human donor in a cohort sampled during active COVID-19. The CDR3 nucleotides are TGTGCCAGCAGCCCGACAGGGGCTGGAAACACCATATATTTT. Encoded protein: CASSPTGAGNTIYF.